Listed here is a single T cell receptor (beta chain). Its antigen remains unknown. Assay used: immunoSEQ multiplex PCR; TCRdb lists only in-frame clones, some missing. The sample lists about 34,000 clones; roughly 91% were seen once. This entry comes from a study of PD-1 blockade in classical Hodgkin lymphoma. Time point meaning: newly diagnosed, previously untreated cHL patient sample. Negative magnetic selection isolated CD4+ T cells from thawed PBMCs. Newly diagnosed, untreated classical Hodgkin lymphoma PBMCs provided comparison. V lost 2 bases, J lost 10 bases, and 15 bases lay in between. Germline V gives CDR1 SGHTA, CDR2 FQGNSA. The CDR3 length is 14 residues. General study findings and limits: No one has yet defined what causes the repertoire differences, which may be disease activity or prior therapy.

The origin of this receptor is a human donor with classical Hodgkin lymphoma. Material for sequencing was CD4+ T cells from blood. The rearrangement uses TRBV7-2 and TRBJ2-1; D may be TRBD1 (5 bases). Written as DNA, the CDR3 is TGTGCCAGCAGCTTAATGCGGCAGGGTGGCGAGCAGTTCTTC. Its protein is CASSLMRQGGEQFF. Full variable domain (outside the CDR3, taken from reference TRBV7-2 and TRBJ2-1): GAGVSQSPSNKVTEKGKDVELRCDPISGHTALYWYRQSLGQGLEFLIYFQGNSAPDKSGLPSDRFSAERTGGSVSTLTIQRTQQEDSAVYLCASSLMRQGGEQFFGPGTRLTVL.